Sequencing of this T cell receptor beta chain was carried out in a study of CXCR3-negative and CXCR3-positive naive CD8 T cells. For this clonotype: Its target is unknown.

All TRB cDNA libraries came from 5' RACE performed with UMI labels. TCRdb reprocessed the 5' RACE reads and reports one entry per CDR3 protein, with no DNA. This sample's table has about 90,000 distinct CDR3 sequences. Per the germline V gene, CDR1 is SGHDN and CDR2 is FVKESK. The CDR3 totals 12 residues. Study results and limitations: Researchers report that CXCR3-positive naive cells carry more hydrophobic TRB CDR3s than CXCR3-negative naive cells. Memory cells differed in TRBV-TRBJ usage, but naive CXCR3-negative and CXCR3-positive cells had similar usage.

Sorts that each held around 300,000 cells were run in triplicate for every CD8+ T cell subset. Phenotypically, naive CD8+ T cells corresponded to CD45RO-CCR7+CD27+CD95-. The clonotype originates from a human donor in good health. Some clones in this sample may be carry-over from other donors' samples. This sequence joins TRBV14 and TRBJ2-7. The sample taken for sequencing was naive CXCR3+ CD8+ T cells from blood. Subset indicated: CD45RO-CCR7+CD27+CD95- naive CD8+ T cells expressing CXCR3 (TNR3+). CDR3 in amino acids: CASSQGGWEQYF.